A single sample is the source of the 12 T cell receptor beta chains below, sequenced in a study of T cells after yellow fever vaccination. TCRdb reanalysed the 5' RACE reads using MiXCR and keeps one entry per CDR3 protein. The sample includes some 560,000 distinct CDR3 sequences, about 19% of them seen just once. The specimen comprised PBMCs, sampled 15 days after the yellow fever booster vaccination. The source of these receptors is a young man who received the YFV17D yellow fever vaccine.

This chain joins TRBV5-1 and TRBJ2-3; the D is unclear. Germline V gives CDR1 SGHRS, CDR2 YFSETQ. The CDR3 runs 14 residues. Trimming shortened V by 5 bases and J by 3 bases, and 13 bases separated the two germline ends. The CDR3 coding sequence is TGCGCCAGCAGAACAGAACCTTCGACAGATACGCAGTATTTT. Translating gives CASRTEPSTDTQYF.

This clonotype came up a few times. The chain employs TRBV29-1 and TRBJ1-1, with D uncertain. The CDR3 runs to 14 residues. The germline gives CDR1 SQVTM, CDR2 ANQGSEA. V shed 5 bases and J shed 1 base, with 14 bases lying between them. For the CDR3, the DNA is TGCAGCGTTTTATCCCTCAGTGGGAACACTGAAGCTTTCTTT. This codes for CSVLSLSGNTEAFF.

This clonotype was seen a few times. This chain joins TRBV10-3 and TRBJ2-3; 8 bases agree with TRBD2. V trimming: 8 bases; J trimming: 5 bases; junction bases outside the gene matches: 15. The CDR3 extends over 16 amino acids. CDR1 is ENHRY, CDR2 SYGVKD, per germline. CDR3 protein: CAIGAAGGRVLDTQYF. As DNA, the CDR3 is TGTGCCATCGGGGCTGCGGGAGGACGCGTTTTAGATACGCAGTATTTT.

This rearrangement joins TRBV5-1 to TRBJ1-4; D gene unclear. Per the germline V gene, CDR1 is SGHRS and CDR2 is YFSETQ. Trimming removed 1 base at V and 3 bases at J, with 10 bases between. The CDR3 extends over 15 amino acids. The CDR3 DNA follows: TGCGCCAGCAGCTTGTCGGTCAGCCCTAATGAAAAACTGTTTTTT. Residues: CASSLSVSPNEKLFF.

This clonotype has ten or more counts. The chain has TRBV10-2 and TRBJ2-1; TRBD1 aligns across 8 bases. V was pared by 4 bases and J by 4 bases, with 12 bases of the junction left unmatched. Germline assignment: CDR1 WSHSY and CDR2 SAAADI. The CDR3 runs to 17 residues. CDR3 DNA sequence: TGCGCCAGCAGTGGACAGACCCGGGACAGGCAATACAATGAGCAGTTCTTC. Protein: CASSGQTRDRQYNEQFF.

This clonotype has only a few counts. The junction departs from germline at one end; a sequencing error may be responsible. The chain is built from TRBV6-5 and TRBJ2-7; unclear D gene. The CDR3 is made up of 13 amino acids. Germline assignment: CDR1 MNHEY and CDR2 SVGAGI. This CDR3 reads CASTLSSSDEQYF. The CDR3 DNA follows: TGTGCCAGCACTTTAAGCAGCTCCGACGAGCAGTACTTC.

This clonotype was counted a few times. The chain carries TRBV4-2 and TRBJ2-4; maybe TRBD2 (6 bases). Trimming stripped 0 bases from V and 8 bases from J, with 14 bases between. CDR3 length: 15 residues. Per the germline V gene, CDR1 is LGHNA and CDR2 is YNFKEQ. The CDR3 sequence is CASSQEMAREYIQYF. The CDR3 DNA follows: TGTGCCAGCAGCCAAGAAATGGCACGGGAGTACATTCAGTACTTC.

In its sample, this clonotype was seen a few times. This chain connects TRBV28 to TRBJ2-7; possible D gene TRBD2, 6 bases. The germline V gene has CDR1 MDHEN and CDR2 SYDVKM. This CDR3 region has 13 residues. V lost 4 bases and J 9 bases, leaving 16 bases between the germline ends. The CDR3 nucleotides are TGTGCCAGCAGTTCGCTCGCTCGGGGAGGGCAGTACTTC. Translating gives CASSSLARGGQYF.

This clonotype was observed many times. This chain connects TRBV7-2 to TRBJ1-5; TRBD1 is a possible D gene (5 bases). CDR1 is SGHTA and CDR2 is FQGNSA in the germline V gene. V lost 2 bases to trimming and J lost 9 bases, with 17 bases between them. The CDR3 spans 15 residues. CDR3 loop: CASSLTWDSVGPQHF. The CDR3 region has the DNA TGTGCCAGCAGCTTAACCTGGGACTCTGTGGGGCCCCAGCATTTT. The entire variable domain, with the rest obtained from reference TRBV7-2 and TRBJ1-5, is as follows: GAGVSQSPSNKVTEKGKDVELRCDPISGHTALYWYRQSLGQGLEFLIYFQGNSAPDKSGLPSDRFSAERTGGSVSTLTIQRTQQEDSAVYLCASSLTWDSVGPQHFGDGTRLSIL.

V and J are TRBV29-1 and TRBJ2-5; a possible D gene is TRBD2 (6 bases). Looked up from germline, CDR1 is SQVTM and CDR2 is ANQGSEA. The V gene lost 0 bases and the J gene lost 4 bases, with 12 bases spanning the gap. CDR3 length: 14 amino acids. CDR3 sequence reads: CSVEDVVGGETQYF. CDR3 nucleotides: TGCAGCGTTGAAGATGTTGTGGGGGGAGAGACCCAGTACTTC.

The V gene is TRBV5-1, the J gene TRBJ2-1, with D unresolved. Trimming pared 0 bases from V and 4 bases from J, leaving 8 bases between. Per germline, CDR1 SGHRS and CDR2 YFSETQ. There are 14 residues in the CDR3. In nucleotides, the CDR3 is TGCGCCAGCAGCTTGGATATGCGATACAATGAGCAGTTCTTC. This gives the protein CASSLDMRYNEQFF. The full variable domain, completed using reference TRBV5-1 and TRBJ2-1, is KAGVTQTPRYLIKTRGQQVTLSCSPISGHRSVSWYQQTPGQGLQFLFEYFSETQRNKGNFPGRFSGRQFSNSRSEMNVSTLELGDSALYLCASSLDMRYNEQFFGPGTRLTVL.

This clonotype was recorded a few times. The genes are TRBV20-1 and TRBJ2-1, with 10 positions matching TRBD1. V lost 2 bases to trimming and J lost 4 bases; unmatched junction nucleotides: 2. The CDR3 covers 14 residues. Germline V gene sequence: CDR1 DFQATT, CDR2 SNEGSKA (reference sequence). CDR3 bases: TGCAGTGCTAGAAAGGACAGGGGGTACAATGAGCAGTTCTTC. Translated, it gives CSARKDRGYNEQFF.